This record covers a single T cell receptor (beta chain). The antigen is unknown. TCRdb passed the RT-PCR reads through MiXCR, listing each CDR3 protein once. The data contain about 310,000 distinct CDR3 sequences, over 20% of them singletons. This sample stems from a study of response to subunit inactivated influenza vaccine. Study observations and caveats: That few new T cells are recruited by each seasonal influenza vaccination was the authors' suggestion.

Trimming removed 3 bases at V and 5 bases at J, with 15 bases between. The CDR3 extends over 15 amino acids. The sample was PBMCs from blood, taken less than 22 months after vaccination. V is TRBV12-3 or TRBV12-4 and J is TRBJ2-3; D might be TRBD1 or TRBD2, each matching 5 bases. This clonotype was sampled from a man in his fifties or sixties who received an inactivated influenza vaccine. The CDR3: CASSLGLTAVDTQYF. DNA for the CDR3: TGTGCCAGCAGTTTGGGCCTGACAGCGGTAGATACGCAGTATTTT.